This section outlines one T cell receptor (beta chain) sequence together with its context. Its specificity is unknown. A much larger clone lies one base from this, so it may be a read error. V was pared by 3 bases and J by 8 bases, with 8 bases of the junction left unmatched. The germline V gene encodes CDR1 MNHNY and CDR2 SVGAGI (reference sequence). The CDR3 loop spans 15 amino acids. This record belongs to a study of glioma-infiltrating T cells. Overall study context: Glioma patients had dexamethasone for six or fewer days before surgery. Around 1 million peripheral T cells were targeted at 4.5- to 10-fold coverage. Study results and limitations: Gliomas, especially low-grade, showed above-expected tissue-blood divergence; non-neoplastic patients showed below. Patients with low tissue-blood divergence carried a signature set of shared blood CDR3 motifs.

TCR alpha and beta CDR3 regions were amplified from RNA using iRepertoire nested multiplex PCR. TCRdb itself ran the multiplex PCR reads through MiXCR, one entry per CDR3 protein. The data contain more than 350,000 distinct CDR3 sequences, 41% of them singletons. The J gene is TRBJ2-1, the V gene TRBV6-6; 9 bases are shared with TRBD2. The sequenced material came from glioma tissue, nonneoplastic brain tissue, or PBMCs (not recorded which). This clonotype was sampled from a human donor with low-grade glioma or glioblastoma, undergoing nonglioma brain surgery, or in good health (not recorded which). This CDR3 is CASSYRRGRVDEQFF. The CDR3 coding sequence is TGTGCCAGCAGTTATCGTCGCGGGAGGGTAGATGAGCAGTTCTTC.